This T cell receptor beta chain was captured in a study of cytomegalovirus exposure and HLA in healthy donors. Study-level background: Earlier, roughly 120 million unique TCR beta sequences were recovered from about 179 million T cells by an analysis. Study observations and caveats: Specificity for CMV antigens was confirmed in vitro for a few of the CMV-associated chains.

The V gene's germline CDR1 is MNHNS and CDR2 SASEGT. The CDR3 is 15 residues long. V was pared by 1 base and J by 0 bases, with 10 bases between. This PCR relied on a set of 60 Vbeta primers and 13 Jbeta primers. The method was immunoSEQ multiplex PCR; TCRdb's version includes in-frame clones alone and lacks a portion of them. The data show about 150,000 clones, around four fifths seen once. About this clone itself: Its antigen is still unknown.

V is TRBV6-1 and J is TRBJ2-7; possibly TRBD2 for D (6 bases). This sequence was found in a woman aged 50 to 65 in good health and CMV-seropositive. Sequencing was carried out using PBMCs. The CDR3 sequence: CASSEGGVSSYEQYF. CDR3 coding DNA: TGTGCCAGCAGTGAAGGCGGGGTAAGCTCCTACGAGCAGTACTTC.